This is a list of T cell receptor beta chains from one sample in a study of T cell responses to AZD1222 COVID-19 vaccine. Data came from immunoSEQ multiplex PCR; TCRdb stores just in-frame clones and leaves some out. The sample lists about 110,000 clones; approximately 84% were seen once. This sample comprised peripheral blood, obtained on day 0 of AZD1222 vaccination. These receptors originate from an adult in good health. Each CDR3 is given with its conserved first and last residue. The order of the fields is D gene, clone size, J gene, V gene, CDR3 DNA, CDR3 protein. A D gene is named only where the DNA matches it firmly. Clone size, where shown, is once, few, many, or a class for clones that have expanded.

TRBD1 | NA | TRBJ1-4 | TRBV5-1 | TGCGCCAGCAGCCTGGGACAGGCTAGTAGGTATACTAATGAAAAACTGTTTTTT | CASSLGQASRYTNEKLFF
NA | NA | TRBJ2-7 | TRBV28 | TGTGCCAGCAGCCGGGGGTGGGGAGGCTACGAGCAGTACTTC | CASSRGWGGYEQYF
NA | NA | TRBJ1-2 | TRBV5-4 | TGTGCCAGCAGCTTATTGGGAGGGGAAAGCTATGGCTACACCTTC | CASSLLGGESYGYTF
NA | NA | TRBJ2-2 | TRBV12-3/TRBV12-4 | TGTGCCAGCAGTTTGGGGACCGGGGAGCTGTTTTTT | CASSLGTGELFF
NA | NA | TRBJ1-2 | TRBV2 | TGTGCCAGCACCGTAGAGGGTGGCTACACCTTC | CASTVEGGYTF
TRBD2 | NA | TRBJ2-1 | TRBV4-2 | TGTGCCAGCAGCCAGTACCTAGCGGGGGACAATGAGCAGTTCTTC | CASSQYLAGDNEQFF
TRBD1 | few | TRBJ2-5 | TRBV7-8 | TGTGCCAGCAGCTTAGCGGAAGGGACAGGGCTTTTGCAAGAGACCCAGTACTTC | CASSLAEGTGLLQETQYF
TRBD1 | NA | TRBJ1-1 | TRBV29-1 | TGCAGCGCCAGGACAGGGACTGGGGGCACTGAAGCTTTCTTT | CSARTGTGGTEAFF
TRBD2 | NA | TRBJ2-3 | TRBV5-1 | TGCGCCAGCGCTACTTTAGCGGGGACGGGATATACGCAGTATTTT | CASATLAGTGYTQYF
NA | few | TRBJ2-5 | TRBV6-6 | TGTGCCAGCAGTTACGGGAGCTCTTGGGAGACCCAGTACTTC | CASSYGSSWETQYF
NA | NA | TRBJ1-1 | TRBV6-5 | TGTGCCAGCAGTTACTCGGGAGGGATCCGCACTGAAGCTTTCTTT | CASSYSGGIRTEAFF
NA | NA | TRBJ1-5 | TRBV19 | TGTGCCAGTAGTGCCCTGAGGGGGGGCGCGAGCAATCAGCCCCAGCATTTT | CASSALRGGASNQPQHF
NA | NA | TRBJ1-1 | TRBV2 | TGTGCCAGCAGCGCACTAAGGACGGCGAACACTGAAGCTTTCTTT | CASSALRTANTEAFF
NA | NA | TRBJ2-3 | TRBV19 | TGTGCCAGTAGTATCTCTAGAACCACTAGCACAGATACGCAGTATTTT | CASSISRTTSTDTQYF
TRBD1 | few | TRBJ1-5 | TRBV18 | TGTGCCAGCTCACCTGGACAGGGGGCCGAGCAGCCCCAGCATTTT | CASSPGQGAEQPQHF
TRBD1 | few | TRBJ2-3 | TRBV24-1 | TGTGCCACCAGTGAAGTACAGGGGAGAAGTGGATCAGATACGCAGTATTTT | CATSEVQGRSGSDTQYF
NA | once | TRBJ2-1 | TRBV28 | TGTGCCAGCAAACCGGGGAGATCAGATGAGCAGTTCTTC | CASKPGRSDEQFF
NA | NA | TRBJ2-7 | TRBV28 | TGTGCCAGCAGTTTCCCAGGGAACCCTCCTTGGGAGCAGTACTTC | CASSFPGNPPWEQYF